This T cell receptor (beta chain) comes out of a study of Ad26.COV2.S vaccination and SARS-CoV-2 variants. Across the study: A participant enrolled in the COV1001 Ad26.COV2.S trial arm provided the sample.

This CDR3 is 18 amino acids long. CDR1 KGHSH and CDR2 LQKENI come from the germline V gene. The V gene end was trimmed by 3 bases and the J gene end by 5 bases; junction bases not matched to a gene: 11. General observations from the study: Similar non-spike TCR breadth was seen in vaccine and placebo recipients.

The treatment is: around 19 received Ad26.COV2.S at low or high dose, single or two shots; roughly five received placebo; per-sample allocation not given. Day 63 after the first vaccine or placebo injection was the time point for sampling. TCRdb's table, derived via immunoSEQ multiplex PCR, lists solely in-frame clones and lacks some. Among almost 400,000 clones listed, around 89% were seen once. About this clone itself: Its antigen remains unknown.

This sequence originates from a person aged 18 to 59 who received the Ad26.COV2.S COVID-19 vaccine or a placebo. The V gene is TRBV18, the J gene TRBJ2-3; 13 bases line up with TRBD2. Sample: peripheral blood, taken in a trial of Ad26.COV2.S vaccine versus placebo. The DNA of the CDR3 is TGTGCCAGCTCACCCCGGACTAGCGGGAGCCCGTCCCTAGATACGCAGTATTTT. This codes for CASSPRTSGSPSLDTQYF.